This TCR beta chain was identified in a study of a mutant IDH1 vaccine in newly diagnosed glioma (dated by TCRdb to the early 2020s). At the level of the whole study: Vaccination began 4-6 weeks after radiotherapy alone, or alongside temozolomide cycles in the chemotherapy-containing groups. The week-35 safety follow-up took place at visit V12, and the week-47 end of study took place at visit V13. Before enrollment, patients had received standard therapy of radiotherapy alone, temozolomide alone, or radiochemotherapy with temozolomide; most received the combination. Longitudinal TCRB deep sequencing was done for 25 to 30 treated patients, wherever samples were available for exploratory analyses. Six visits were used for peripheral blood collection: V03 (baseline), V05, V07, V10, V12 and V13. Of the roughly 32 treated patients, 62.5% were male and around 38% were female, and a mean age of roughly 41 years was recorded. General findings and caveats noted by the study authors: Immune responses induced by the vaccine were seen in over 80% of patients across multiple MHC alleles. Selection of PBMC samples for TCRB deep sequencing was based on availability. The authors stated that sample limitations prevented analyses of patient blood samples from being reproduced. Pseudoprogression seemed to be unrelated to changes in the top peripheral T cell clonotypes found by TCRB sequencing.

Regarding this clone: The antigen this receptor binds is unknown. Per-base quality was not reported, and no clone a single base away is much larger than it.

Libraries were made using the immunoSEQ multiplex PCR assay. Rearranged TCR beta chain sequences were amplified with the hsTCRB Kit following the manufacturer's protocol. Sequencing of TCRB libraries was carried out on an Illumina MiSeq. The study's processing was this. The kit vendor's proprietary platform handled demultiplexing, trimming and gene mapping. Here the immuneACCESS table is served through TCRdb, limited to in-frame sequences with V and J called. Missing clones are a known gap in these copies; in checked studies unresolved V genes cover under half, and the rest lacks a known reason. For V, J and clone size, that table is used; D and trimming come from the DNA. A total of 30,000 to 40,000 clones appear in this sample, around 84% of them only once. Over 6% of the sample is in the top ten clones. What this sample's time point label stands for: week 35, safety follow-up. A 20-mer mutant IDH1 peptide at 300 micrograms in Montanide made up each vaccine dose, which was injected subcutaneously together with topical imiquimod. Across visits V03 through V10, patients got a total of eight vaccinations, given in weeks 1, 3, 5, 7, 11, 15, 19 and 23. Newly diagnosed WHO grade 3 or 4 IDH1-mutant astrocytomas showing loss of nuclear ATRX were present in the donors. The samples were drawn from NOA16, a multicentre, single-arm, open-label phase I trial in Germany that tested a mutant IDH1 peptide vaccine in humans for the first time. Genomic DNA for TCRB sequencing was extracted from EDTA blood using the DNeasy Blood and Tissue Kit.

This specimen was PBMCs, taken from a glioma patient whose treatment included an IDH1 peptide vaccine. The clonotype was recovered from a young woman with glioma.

DNA sequence: TGTGCCAGCAGCTTCTGGCGTCTGGGACAGGGGCAGTATTTT. Translated, it gives CASSFWRLGQGQYF. The sequence joins TRBV7-2 to TRBJ2-3, and 9 bases in between align with TRBD1. From the cysteine up to the phenylalanine, the CDR3 has a length of 14 residues. The sequence is cut down to CDR3 DNA, 42 bases in frame from base 1. V loses 3 bases at its end and J loses 11 bases; junction bases beyond the gene matches: 9. Per the germline V gene, SGHTA is the CDR1 and FQGNSA is the CDR2.